This T cell receptor (beta chain) is drawn from a study of human T cells and chemical hapten exposure. CDR1 and CDR2 (germline): MNHEY, SMNVEV (reference sequence). There are 13 residues in the CDR3. The V gene lost 10 bases and the J gene lost 0 bases, with 11 bases spanning the gap. TCRdb passed the RACE reads through MiXCR, listing each CDR3 protein once. The sample has 250,000 or so distinct CDR3 sequences, roughly 8% seen once. Time point described: pre-sensitization, week 0. This sample's treatment: therapeutic diphenylcyclopropenone sensitization with weekly scalp DPC. The TCR comes from a man in his late teens or twenties with alopecia areata. Some clones in this sample may be carry-over from other donors' samples. The V call is TRBV27, the J call TRBJ2-3, with D uncertain. The sample consisted of whole blood, taken in connection with sensitization to the hapten diphenylcyclopropenone (DPC). CDR3 amino acids: CATKPRSTDTQYF. The CDR3 coding sequence is TGTGCCACCAAACCACGAAGCACAGATACGCAGTATTTT.